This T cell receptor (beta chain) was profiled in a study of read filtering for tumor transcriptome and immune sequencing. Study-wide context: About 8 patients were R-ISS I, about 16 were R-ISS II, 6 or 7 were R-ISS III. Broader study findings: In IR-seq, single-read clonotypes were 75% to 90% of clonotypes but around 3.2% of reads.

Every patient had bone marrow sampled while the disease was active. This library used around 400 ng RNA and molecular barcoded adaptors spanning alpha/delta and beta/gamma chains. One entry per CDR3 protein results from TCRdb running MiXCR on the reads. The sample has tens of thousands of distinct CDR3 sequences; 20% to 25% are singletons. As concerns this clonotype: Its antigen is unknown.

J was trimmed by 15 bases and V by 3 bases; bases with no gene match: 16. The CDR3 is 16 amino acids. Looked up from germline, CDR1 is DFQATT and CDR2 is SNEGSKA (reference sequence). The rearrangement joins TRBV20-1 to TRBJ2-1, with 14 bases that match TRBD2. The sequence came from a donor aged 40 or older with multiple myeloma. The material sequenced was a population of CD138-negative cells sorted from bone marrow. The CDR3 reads CSASGLAGGTYNGPFF. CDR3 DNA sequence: TGCAGTGCTAGTGGACTAGCGGGGGGTACCTACAATGGGCCGTTCTTC.